This T cell receptor beta chain was found in a study of T-cell memory formation after mild COVID-19. TCRdb reanalysed the 5' RACE reads using MiXCR and keeps one entry per CDR3 protein. The sample includes some 300,000 distinct CDR3 sequences, 20% to 25% seen only once; the top ten take around 20%. This CDR3 contains 12 residues. The ends were cut back, 1 base at V and 3 bases at J, with 1 base in the middle. Germline loops: CDR1 SGHRS, CDR2 YFSETQ. The sequence derives from a young man who had mild COVID-19 (a few samples of this study predate the infection). Cell type and time point are not known. The sequenced sample was PBMCs or a T cell subset sorted from them (not recorded which). This chain links TRBV5-1 with TRBJ1-4; no firm D call. The chain's CDR3 is CASSLPNEKLFF. For the CDR3, the DNA is TGCGCCAGCAGCTTGCCTAATGAAAAACTGTTTTTT.